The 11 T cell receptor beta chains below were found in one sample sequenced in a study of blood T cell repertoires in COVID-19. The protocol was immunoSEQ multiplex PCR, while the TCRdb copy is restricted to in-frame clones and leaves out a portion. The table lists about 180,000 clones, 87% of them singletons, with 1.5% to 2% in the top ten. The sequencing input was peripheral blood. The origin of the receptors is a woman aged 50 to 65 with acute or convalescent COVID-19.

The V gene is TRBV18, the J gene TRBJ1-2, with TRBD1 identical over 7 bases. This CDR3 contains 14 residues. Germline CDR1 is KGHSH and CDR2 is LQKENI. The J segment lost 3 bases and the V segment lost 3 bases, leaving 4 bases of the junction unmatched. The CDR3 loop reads CASSPDREDYGYTF. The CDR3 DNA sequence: TGTGCCAGCTCACCCGACAGGGAAGACTATGGCTACACCTTC.

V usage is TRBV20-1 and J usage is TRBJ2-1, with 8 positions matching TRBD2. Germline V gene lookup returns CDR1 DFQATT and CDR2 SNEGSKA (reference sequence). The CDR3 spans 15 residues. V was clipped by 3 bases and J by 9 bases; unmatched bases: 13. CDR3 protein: CSASWREATNGEQFF. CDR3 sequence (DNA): TGCAGTGCTAGTTGGCGGGAGGCAACAAACGGTGAGCAGTTCTTC.

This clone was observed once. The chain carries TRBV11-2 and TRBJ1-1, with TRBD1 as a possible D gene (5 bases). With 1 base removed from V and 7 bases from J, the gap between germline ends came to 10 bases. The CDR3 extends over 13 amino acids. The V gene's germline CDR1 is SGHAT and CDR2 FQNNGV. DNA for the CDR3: TGTGCCAGCAGCTTAGGGAGGGGTAATGAAGCTTTCTTT. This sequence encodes CASSLGRGNEAFF.

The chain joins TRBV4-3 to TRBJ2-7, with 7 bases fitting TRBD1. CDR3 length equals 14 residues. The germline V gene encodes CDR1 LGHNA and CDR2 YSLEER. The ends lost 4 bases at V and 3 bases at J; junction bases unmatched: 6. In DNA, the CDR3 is TGCGCCAGCAGCCTTCGGACAGGTGGCTACGAGCAGTACTTC. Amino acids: CASSLRTGGYEQYF.

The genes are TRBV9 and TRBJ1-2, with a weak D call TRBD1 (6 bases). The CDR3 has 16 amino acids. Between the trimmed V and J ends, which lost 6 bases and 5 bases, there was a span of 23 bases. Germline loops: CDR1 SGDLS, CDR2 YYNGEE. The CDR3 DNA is TGTGCCAGCACCGCCTCGGGAACAGGGAGAACTTATGGCTACACCTTC. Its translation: CASTASGTGRTYGYTF.

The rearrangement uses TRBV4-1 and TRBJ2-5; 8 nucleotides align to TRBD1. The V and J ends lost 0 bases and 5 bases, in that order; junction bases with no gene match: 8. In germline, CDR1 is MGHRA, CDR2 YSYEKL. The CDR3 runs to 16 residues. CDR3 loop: CASSQDPQGAWETQYF. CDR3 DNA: TGCGCCAGCAGCCAAGATCCCCAGGGGGCTTGGGAGACCCAGTACTTC.

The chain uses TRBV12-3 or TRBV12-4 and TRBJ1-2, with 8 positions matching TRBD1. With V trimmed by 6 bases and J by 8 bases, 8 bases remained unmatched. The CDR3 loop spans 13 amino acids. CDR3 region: CASSPGQGKGYTF. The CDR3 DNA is TGTGCCAGCAGCCCCGGACAGGGTAAGGGCTACACCTTC.

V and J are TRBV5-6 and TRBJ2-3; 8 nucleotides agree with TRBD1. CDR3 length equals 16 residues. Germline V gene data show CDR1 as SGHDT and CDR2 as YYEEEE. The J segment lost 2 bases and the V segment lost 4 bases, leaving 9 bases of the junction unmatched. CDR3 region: CASSRPGQAVTDTQYF. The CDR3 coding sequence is TGTGCCAGCAGCCGCCCGGGACAGGCCGTCACAGATACGCAGTATTTT.

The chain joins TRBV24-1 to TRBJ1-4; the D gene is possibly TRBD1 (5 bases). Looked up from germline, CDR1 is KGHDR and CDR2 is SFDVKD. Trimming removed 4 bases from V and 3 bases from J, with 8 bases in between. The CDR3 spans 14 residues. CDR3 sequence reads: CATSEPGPNEKLFF. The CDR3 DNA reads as TGTGCCACCAGTGAGCCAGGGCCTAATGAAAAACTGTTTTTT.

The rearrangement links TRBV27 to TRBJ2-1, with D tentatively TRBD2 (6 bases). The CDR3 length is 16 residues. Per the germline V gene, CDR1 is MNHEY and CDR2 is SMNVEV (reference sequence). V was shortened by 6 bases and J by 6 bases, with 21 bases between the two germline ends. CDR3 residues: CASSSGSLSSPNEQFF. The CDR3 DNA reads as TGTGCCAGCAGCTCCGGGAGTCTGTCCTCCCCCAATGAGCAGTTCTTC.

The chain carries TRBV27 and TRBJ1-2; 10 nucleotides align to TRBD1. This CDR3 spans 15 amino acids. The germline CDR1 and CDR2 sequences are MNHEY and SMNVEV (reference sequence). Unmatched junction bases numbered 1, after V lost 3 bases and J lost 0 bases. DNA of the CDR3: TGTGCCAGCAGTTTTGGACAGGGGGCTAACTATGGCTACACCTTC. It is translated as CASSFGQGANYGYTF.